The rows below give T cell receptor beta chains drawn from one sample of a study of cytomegalovirus exposure and HLA in healthy donors. Sequencing used immunoSEQ multiplex PCR; TCRdb keeps in-frame clones, though not all of them. The repertoire consists of 75,000 to 80,000 clones, with 72% occurring once and the leading ten covering approximately 5%. Sequencing used PBMCs. Receptor source: a man in his sixties in good health and CMV-seropositive. Each CDR3 is given with its conserved first and last residue. The D gene is left open where the match is weak. The size of a clone is reported for some rows only, either as once, few or many, or as a class for expanded clones.

TRBJ1-1	TRBV10-3	15	-	TRBD1	TGTGCCATCAGTAGTCCCGGGACAGGGGGCACTGAAGCTTTCTTT	CAISSPGTGGTEAFF
TRBJ2-7	TRBV6-5	14	-	TRBD1	TGTGCCAGCAGCCCGAACAGGGGGCAGGGGGAGCAGTACTTC	CASSPNRGQGEQYF
TRBJ1-5	TRBV5-6	14	few	-	TGTGCCAGAGAGCTACAGGGTAGCCGTCCTCCCCAGCATTTT	CARELQGSRPPQHF
TRBJ1-1	TRBV7-9	12	-	-	TGTGCCAGCAGCCCGACAGGAGTTGAAGCTTTCTTT	CASSPTGVEAFF
TRBJ2-3	TRBV7-2	14	-	TRBD1	TGTGCCAGCAGCTCAGGACAGGGGCCAGATACGCAGTATTTT	CASSSGQGPDTQYF
TRBJ2-1	TRBV19	16	-	TRBD2	TGTGCCAGTAGTTTCCAGCGGGAGGGATCTTACGATGAGCAGTTCTTC	CASSFQREGSYDEQFF
TRBJ1-2	TRBV6-1	14	-	-	TGTGCCAGCAGTGAAGCGCGGGCGGCCTATGGCTACACCTTC	CASSEARAAYGYTF
TRBJ1-4	TRBV2	16	-	-	TGTGCCAGCAGTAAGGGGGTGTGGGACATCAGTGAAAAACTGTTTTTT	CASSKGVWDISEKLFF
TRBJ1-5	TRBV27	14	-	-	TGTGCCAGCAAGGTGGGGCTGGGAAATCAGCCCCAGCATTTT	CASKVGLGNQPQHF
TRBJ2-5	TRBV2	14	-	-	TGTGCCAGCAGTGAAGCGCTCAGCCAAGAGACCCAGTACTTC	CASSEALSQETQYF
TRBJ1-1	TRBV5-1	14	-	-	TGCGCCAGCAGCTTGGTAACGGTATCTAGAGAAGCTTTCTTT	CASSLVTVSREAFF
TRBJ1-4	TRBV25-1	14	-	TRBD1	TGTGCCAGCAACCGACAGGGAACTAATGAAAAACTGTTTTTT	CASNRQGTNEKLFF
TRBJ2-2	TRBV7-2	11	-	-	TGTGCCAGGGGGGGTAACGGGGAGCTGTTTTTT	CARGGNGELFF
TRBJ1-1	TRBV19	11	-	-	TGTGCCAGTAGCCGGAACACTGAAGCTTTCTTT	CASSRNTEAFF
TRBJ1-2	TRBV11-2	15	-	-	TGTGCCAGCAGCTTAGCGATGGACACGAGCTATGGCTACACCTTC	CASSLAMDTSYGYTF
TRBJ1-2	TRBV27	16	few	TRBD1	TGTGCCAGCAGTTTATCTTCCGGGACAGTAAACTATGGCTACACCTTC	CASSLSSGTVNYGYTF
TRBJ2-1	TRBV27	12	-	-	TGTGCCAGCAGTTTATCCAGCGGCGAGCAGTTCTTC	CASSLSSGEQFF
TRBJ2-6	TRBV28	15	-	-	TGTGCCAGCAGGGTCCAGGGCTCTGGGGCCAACGTCCTGACTTTC	CASRVQGSGANVLTF
TRBJ1-5	TRBV2	14	-	-	TGTGCCAGCAGCGCCGGGACTCCACATCAGCCCCAGCATTTT	CASSAGTPHQPQHF
TRBJ2-5	TRBV7-9	16	-	TRBD2	TGTGCCAGCAGCTTACCCTCCACGGGGGGGATGGAGACCCAGTACTTC	CASSLPSTGGMETQYF
TRBJ2-5	TRBV6-1	11	-	-	TGTGCCAGCAGGGTCCGGGAGACCCAGTACTTC	CASRVRETQYF
TRBJ2-7	TRBV6-5	15	-	-	TGTGCCAGCGCCTTAACCCAAGCTAGCCCCTACGAGCAGTACTTC	CASALTQASPYEQYF